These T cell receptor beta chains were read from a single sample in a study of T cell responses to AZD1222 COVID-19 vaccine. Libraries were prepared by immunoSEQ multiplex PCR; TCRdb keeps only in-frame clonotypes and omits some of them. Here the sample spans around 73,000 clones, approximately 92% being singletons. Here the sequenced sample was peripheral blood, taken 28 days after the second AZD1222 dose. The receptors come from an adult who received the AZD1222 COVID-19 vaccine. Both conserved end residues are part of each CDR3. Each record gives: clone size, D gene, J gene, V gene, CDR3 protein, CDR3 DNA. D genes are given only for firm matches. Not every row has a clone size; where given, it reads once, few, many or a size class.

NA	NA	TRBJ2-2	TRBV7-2	CASSLDRTKTGELFF	TGTGCCAGCAGCTTAGACAGGACGAAGACCGGGGAGCTGTTTTTT
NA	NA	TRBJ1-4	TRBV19	CASRTGPGATNEKLFF	TGTGCCAGTAGGACGGGACCGGGGGCAACTAATGAAAAACTGTTTTTT
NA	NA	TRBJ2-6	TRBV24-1	CATSEGVSSGANVLTF	TGTGCCACCAGTGAGGGCGTTAGCTCTGGGGCCAACGTCCTGACTTTC
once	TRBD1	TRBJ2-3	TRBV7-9	CASSPRQGYDTQYF	TGTGCCAGCAGCCCCCGACAGGGTTACGATACGCAGTATTTT
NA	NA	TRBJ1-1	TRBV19	CASSIVQGVNTEAFF	TGTGCCAGTAGTATAGTTCAGGGTGTGAACACTGAAGCTTTCTTT
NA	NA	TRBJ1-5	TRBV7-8	CASSLNVRVGGQPQHF	TGTGCCAGCAGCTTAAATGTAAGAGTAGGAGGTCAGCCCCAGCATTTT
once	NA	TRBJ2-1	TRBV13	CASSPGPHGNNEQFF	TGTGCCAGCAGCCCGGGCCCCCATGGGAACAATGAGCAGTTCTTC
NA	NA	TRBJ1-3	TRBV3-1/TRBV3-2	CASSQDIPSGNTIYF	TGTGCCAGCAGCCAGGACATACCTTCTGGAAACACCATATATTTT
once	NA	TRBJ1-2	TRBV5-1	CASSLEGHQGYTF	TGCGCCAGCAGCTTAGAGGGGCATCAGGGCTACACCTTC
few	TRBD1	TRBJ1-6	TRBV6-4	CASSEQGEISTTSPLHF	TGTGCCAGCAGTGAGCAGGGGGAAATTTCTACGACTTCACCCCTCCACTTT
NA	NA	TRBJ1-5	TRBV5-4	CASSSGGNQPQHF	TGTGCCAGCAGCAGTGGCGGGAATCAGCCCCAGCATTTT
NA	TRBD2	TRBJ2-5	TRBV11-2	CASSLGWGSAGGTQETQYF	TGTGCCAGCAGCTTAGGTTGGGGCTCAGCGGGAGGGACCCAAGAGACCCAGTACTTC
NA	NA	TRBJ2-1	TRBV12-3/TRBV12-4	CASSLRAYEQFF	TGTGCCAGCAGTTTGAGGGCTTATGAGCAGTTCTTC
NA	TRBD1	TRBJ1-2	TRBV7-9	CASSPIGTGITF	TGTGCCAGCAGCCCCATCGGGACAGGTATTACCTTC
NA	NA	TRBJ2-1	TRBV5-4	CATEGGVNEQFF	TGTGCCACCGAAGGCGGGGTAAATGAGCAGTTCTTC
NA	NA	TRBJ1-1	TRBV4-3	CASSPVLGTEAFF	TGCGCCAGCAGCCCGGTACTGGGGACTGAAGCTTTCTTT
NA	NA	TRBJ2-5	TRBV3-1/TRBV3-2	CASSPTGPTAQYF	TGTGCCAGCAGCCCGACAGGCCCCACGGCCCAGTACTTC
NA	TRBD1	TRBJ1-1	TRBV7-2	CASSLARDRATEAFF	TGTGCCAGCAGCTTGGCTAGGGACAGGGCTACTGAAGCTTTCTTT
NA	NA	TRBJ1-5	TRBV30	CAAGGGYNQPQHF	TGTGCCGCCGGGGGGGGTTATAATCAGCCCCAGCATTTT
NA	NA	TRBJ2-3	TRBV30	CAWSAGTWGVTDTQYF	TGTGCCTGGAGCGCGGGGACCTGGGGGGTCACAGATACGCAGTATTTT
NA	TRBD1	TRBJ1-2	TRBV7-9	CASSLFSTGGDGYTF	TGTGCCAGCAGCTTATTTTCGACAGGGGGCGATGGCTACACCTTC
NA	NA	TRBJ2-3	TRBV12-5	CASGVTSDTQYF	TGTGCTAGTGGCGTCACCTCCGATACGCAGTATTTT
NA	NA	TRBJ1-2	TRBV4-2	CASSGRAGGYTF	TGTGCCAGCAGCGGCAGGGCGGGTGGCTACACCTTC
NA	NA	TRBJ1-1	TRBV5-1	CASSLNTEAFF	TGCGCCAGCAGCTTGAACACTGAAGCTTTCTTT
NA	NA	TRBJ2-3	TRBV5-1	CASSWTIQGTQYF	TGCGCCAGCAGCTGGACCATTCAGGGTACGCAGTATTTT
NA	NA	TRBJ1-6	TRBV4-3	CASSQGSFRNSPLHF	TGCGCCAGCAGCCAGGGGTCTTTCCGTAATTCACCCCTCCACTTT
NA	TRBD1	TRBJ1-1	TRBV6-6	CASRQGRVAFF	TGTGCCAGCAGACAGGGGCGGGTAGCTTTCTTT
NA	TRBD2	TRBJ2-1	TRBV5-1	CASSSGTSEHNEQFF	TGCGCCAGCAGCTCGGGGACTAGCGAGCACAATGAGCAGTTCTTC
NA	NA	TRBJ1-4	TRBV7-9	CASSLKAQPSIEEKLFF	TGTGCCAGCAGCCTAAAAGCCCAACCCTCCATTGAAGAAAAACTGTTTTTT
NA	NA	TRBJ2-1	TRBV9	CASSVAGDLTYNEQFF	TGTGCCAGCAGCGTAGCAGGTGACCTCACCTACAATGAGCAGTTCTTC
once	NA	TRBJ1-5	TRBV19	CASSDSRVGQPQHF	TGTGCCAGTAGTGATTCCAGGGTGGGACAGCCCCAGCATTTT
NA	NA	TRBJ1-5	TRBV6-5	CASSSRVRQPQHF	TGTGCCAGCAGTTCGAGGGTTCGCCAGCCCCAGCATTTT
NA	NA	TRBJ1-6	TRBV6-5	CASRPNAVDSPLHF	TGTGCCAGCAGACCCAACGCAGTAGATTCACCCCTCCACTTT
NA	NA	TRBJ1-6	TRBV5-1	CASSLVGTDNSPLHF	TGCGCCAGCAGCTTGGTGGGCACCGATAATTCACCCCTCCACTTT
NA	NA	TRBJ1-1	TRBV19	CASSRYTGPNTEAFF	TGTGCCAGTAGTAGATATACAGGGCCGAACACTGAAGCTTTCTTT
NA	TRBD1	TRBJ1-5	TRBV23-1	CAGQGQGLGNQPQHF	TGCGCCGGCCAGGGACAGGGTTTAGGCAATCAGCCCCAGCATTTT
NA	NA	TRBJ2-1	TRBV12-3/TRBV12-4	CASSLGVLFEQFF	TGTGCCAGCAGTTTAGGGGTTCTGTTTGAGCAGTTCTTC